The rows below give T cell receptor beta chains drawn from one sample of a study of shared clonotypes between healthy human individuals. Clones were read by immunoSEQ multiplex PCR, and TCRdb kept only the in-frame ones, dropping some. The sample contains over 1.5 million clones, approximately 98% of which appear only once. Sample: naive CD4+ T cells sorted from blood. These receptors all stem from a man aged 30 to 39 in good health. CDR3s include the opening cysteine and the closing phenylalanine or tryptophan. D genes are given only for firm matches. A row's size may be missing; if present it is once, few, many or a size class.

d_call	clone_size	v_call	j_call	cdr3_nt	cdr3_aa
TRBD2	.	TRBV28	TRBJ2-7	TGTGCCAGCAGCCTAAGCACTAGCGGGAGGGCTCTCAACTCCTACGAGCAGTACTTC	CASSLSTSGRALNSYEQYF
.	.	TRBV2	TRBJ2-3	TGTGCCAGCAGTGTTGGAGGGGATACGCAGTATTTT	CASSVGGDTQYF
.	.	TRBV7-6	TRBJ2-7	TGTGCCAGCAGCTTATCCAACGAGCAGTACTTC	CASSLSNEQYF
.	.	TRBV10-3	TRBJ2-1	TGTGCCACCTTGGAGACTAGAAAGAATGAGCAGTTCTTC	CATLETRKNEQFF
.	.	TRBV14	TRBJ2-1	TGTGCCAGCAGCCAAGAACTATCCTACAATGAGCAGTTCTTC	CASSQELSYNEQFF
.	.	TRBV2	TRBJ1-2	TGTGCCAGCAGTGACGTCGGGGCAACGGGATATGGCTACACCTTC	CASSDVGATGYGYTF
TRBD2	.	TRBV15	TRBJ2-5	TGTGCCACCAGCCCCCTCCTTGGGGCTAGCGGGAGAACGGAGACCCAGTACTTC	CATSPLLGASGRTETQYF
.	.	TRBV15	TRBJ2-7	TGTGCCACCAGCAGACTAGGGACACGTAGCTACGAGCAGTACTTC	CATSRLGTRSYEQYF
TRBD2	.	TRBV9	TRBJ2-3	TGTGCCAGCGACCGGGGACTAGCTGAATCTAGCACAGATACGCAGTATTTT	CASDRGLAESSTDTQYF
TRBD2	.	TRBV13	TRBJ2-1	TGTGCCAGCAGCTCCCTGGTGGCGGGAGGCAGGTATAATGAGCAGTTCTTC	CASSSLVAGGRYNEQFF
.	.	TRBV6-5	TRBJ1-3	TGTGCCAGCAGTTCCTCAGGGTACTCTGGAAACACCATATATTTT	CASSSSGYSGNTIYF
.	.	TRBV18	TRBJ2-1	TGTGCCAGCTCACCGACCCCCAATGAGCAGTTCTTC	CASSPTPNEQFF
.	few	TRBV5-1	TRBJ2-2	TGCGCCAGCAGTCCTGCAGGGAAGGGCACCGGGGAGCTGTTTTTT	CASSPAGKGTGELFF
TRBD2	.	TRBV7-2	TRBJ2-3	TGTGCCAGCAGCCGGGGAGGGTATACGCAGTATTTT	CASSRGGYTQYF
TRBD1	.	TRBV28	TRBJ1-1	TGTGCCAGCAGACAACGGGTACAGGGGGAGACTGAAGCTTTCTTT	CASRQRVQGETEAFF
TRBD2	.	TRBV4-2	TRBJ2-1	TGTGCCAGCAGCCCGATAGCGGGAGGGGGTTACAATGAGCAGTTCTTC	CASSPIAGGGYNEQFF
TRBD2	.	TRBV28	TRBJ2-7	TGTGCCAGCAGTTTGGGGCTAGCGGGGGGCTACGAGCAGTACTTC	CASSLGLAGGYEQYF
.	.	TRBV5-1	TRBJ2-3	TGCGCCAGCAGCTTGCCCAAAACCACGACAGATACGCAGTATTTT	CASSLPKTTTDTQYF
.	.	TRBV7-2	TRBJ1-5	TGTGCCAGCAGCCGCGAGGCAGGGCGTACTCAGCCCCAGCATTTT	CASSREAGRTQPQHF
.	.	TRBV5-8	TRBJ1-3	TGTGCCAGCAGCTTGGCAAGAGGCCTTTCTGGAAACACCATATATTTT	CASSLARGLSGNTIYF
.	.	TRBV19	TRBJ2-7	TGTGCCAGTGGCCGAACCTACGAGCAGTACTTC	CASGRTYEQYF
.	.	TRBV29-1	TRBJ1-2	TGCAGCGTTGAAGTAACAGTGGATAACTATGGCTACACCTTC	CSVEVTVDNYGYTF
.	once	TRBV7-8	TRBJ1-5	TGTGCCAGCAGCGCTGGACGGTTTAGCAATCAGCCCCAGCATTTT	CASSAGRFSNQPQHF
.	.	TRBV5-1	TRBJ2-1	TGCGCCAGCAGCTTGGGGGGCGCGAGGGATGAGCAGTTCTTC	CASSLGGARDEQFF
.	.	TRBV5-1	TRBJ2-4	TGCGCCAGCAGCCTGAGTATTGTGGAAGCCAAAAACATTCAGTACTTC	CASSLSIVEAKNIQYF
.	.	TRBV7-2	TRBJ2-3	TGTGCCAGCACCAAGGGGGGGACCACAGATACGCAGTATTTT	CASTKGGTTDTQYF
TRBD2	.	TRBV19	TRBJ2-1	TGTGCCACCCAGCGGGAGTTGGTTGTCAATGAGCAGTTCTTC	CATQRELVVNEQFF
.	.	TRBV28	TRBJ1-2	TGTGCCAGCACTTTAGGCTATGGCTACACCTTC	CASTLGYGYTF
.	.	TRBV11-3	TRBJ2-5	TGTGCCAGCAGCCCACCTGGGAACCGTGAGACCCAGTACTTC	CASSPPGNRETQYF
TRBD2	once	TRBV5-1	TRBJ2-5	TGCGCCAGCAGCTTGGGGGTGAGCGGGAGAGGCCAAGAGACCCAGTACTTC	CASSLGVSGRGQETQYF
TRBD1	.	TRBV6-1	TRBJ2-1	TGTGCCAGCAGTGAATGGGACAGGGTGGTTCCGAATTTGTTCTTC	CASSEWDRVVPNLFF
.	.	TRBV7-2	TRBJ2-7	TGTGCCAGCAGCTTACGATGGATCTACGAGCAGTACTTC	CASSLRWIYEQYF
.	.	TRBV4-3	TRBJ2-7	TGCGCCAGCAGCCCAGAGCTTGTCCAAAGCGAGCAGTACTTC	CASSPELVQSEQYF
.	.	TRBV18	TRBJ2-1	TGTGCCAGCTCACCTCTCGCTCATGGGGGCTTGGGGTTCAATGAGCAGTTCTTC	CASSPLAHGGLGFNEQFF
.	.	TRBV11-2	TRBJ2-7	TGTGCCAGCAGCTTGGGACCATCCTCCGAGCAGTACTTC	CASSLGPSSEQYF
TRBD1	once	TRBV20-1	TRBJ2-1	TGCAGTGCTGGCAGGGGGAGAGGGCAGTTCTTC	CSAGRGRGQFF
TRBD2	once	TRBV9	TRBJ2-7	TGTGCCAGCAGCTCCACTAGCGGCTCCTACGAGCAGTACTTC	CASSSTSGSYEQYF
TRBD1	.	TRBV6-5	TRBJ2-7	TGTGCCAGCAGTAGGGACAGCCAAGCCTACGAGCAGTACTTC	CASSRDSQAYEQYF
.	.	TRBV23-1	TRBJ2-7	TGCGCCAGCAGGGGGGGGCCGGGACAATTATATGAGCAGTACTTC	CASRGGPGQLYEQYF
TRBD2	.	TRBV10-3	TRBJ2-7	TGTGCCACCCGACCGGGAGGGCCCTACGAGCAGTACTTC	CATRPGGPYEQYF
.	.	TRBV9	TRBJ2-7	TGTGCCAGCAGCGTAGATCACAGGCCCTACGAGCAGTACTTC	CASSVDHRPYEQYF
TRBD2	.	TRBV27	TRBJ2-5	TGTGCCAGCAGTTTAAATCTAGCGGGAGTGGAGACCCAGTACTTC	CASSLNLAGVETQYF